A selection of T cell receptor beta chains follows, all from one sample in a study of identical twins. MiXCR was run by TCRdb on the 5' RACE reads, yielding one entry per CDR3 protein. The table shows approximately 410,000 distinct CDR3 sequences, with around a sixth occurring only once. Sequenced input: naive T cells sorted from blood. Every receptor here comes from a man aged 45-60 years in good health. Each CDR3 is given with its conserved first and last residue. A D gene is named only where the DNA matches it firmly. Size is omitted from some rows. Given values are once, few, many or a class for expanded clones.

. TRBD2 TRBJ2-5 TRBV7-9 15 CASSLVVAGRETQYF TGTGCCAGCAGCTTAGTGGTAGCGGGAAGGGAGACCCAGTACTTC
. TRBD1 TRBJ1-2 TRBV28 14 CASERDRDAYGYTF TGTGCCAGTGAGAGGGACAGGGACGCCTATGGCTACACCTTC
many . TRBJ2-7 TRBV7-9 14 CASSPRAGGREQYF TGTGCCAGCAGCCCCCGGGCAGGGGGGCGCGAGCAGTACTTC
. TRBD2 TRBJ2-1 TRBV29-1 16 CSVDGASGGLYNEQFF TGCAGCGTTGATGGGGCTAGCGGGGGGCTCTACAATGAGCAGTTCTTC
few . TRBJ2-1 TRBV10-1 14 CASSSRGVYNEQFF TGCGCCAGCAGTTCTAGGGGGGTCTACAATGAGCAGTTCTTC
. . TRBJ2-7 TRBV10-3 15 CAIRTYRDGTYEQYF TGTGCCATCAGGACGTACAGGGATGGGACCTACGAGCAGTACTTC
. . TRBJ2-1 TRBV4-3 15 CASSQGANGNNEQFF TGCGCCAGCAGCCAGGGTGCAAACGGCAACAATGAGCAGTTCTTC
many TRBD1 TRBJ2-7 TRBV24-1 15 CATSDSGTGVGKQYF TGTGCCACCAGTGATTCCGGGACAGGCGTTGGGAAGCAGTACTTC
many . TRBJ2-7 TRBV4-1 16 CASSHAFRDKNYEQYF TGCGCCAGCAGCCACGCGTTTCGGGACAAAAACTACGAGCAGTACTTC
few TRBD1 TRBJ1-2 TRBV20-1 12 CSAGDRYYGYTF TGCAGTGCCGGGGACAGATACTATGGCTACACCTTC
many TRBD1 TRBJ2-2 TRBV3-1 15 CASSQDRHRGEVLFF TGTGCCAGCAGCCAAGATCGGCACAGGGGTGAGGTGCTGTTTTTT
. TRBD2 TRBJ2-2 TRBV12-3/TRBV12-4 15 CASSGEGANTGELFF TGTGCCAGCAGTGGGGAGGGCGCGAACACCGGGGAGCTGTTTTTT
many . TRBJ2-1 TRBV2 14 CATRGARGNLPQFF TGTGCCACCAGGGGGGCCAGGGGAAATTTACCGCAGTTCTTC
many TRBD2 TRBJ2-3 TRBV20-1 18 CSARDRSWTSGDTDTQYF TGCAGTGCTAGAGATCGTTCCTGGACTAGCGGGGACACAGATACGCAGTATTTT
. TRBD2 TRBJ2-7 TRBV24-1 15 CATSDSKAGAYEQYF TGTGCCACCAGTGATTCTAAGGCGGGAGCCTACGAGCAGTACTTC
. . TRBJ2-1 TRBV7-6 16 CASSDRGGINYNEQFF TGTGCCAGCAGCGATCGTGGCGGGATAAACTACAATGAGCAGTTCTTC
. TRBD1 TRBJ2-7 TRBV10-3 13 CATSGTGDTEQYF TGTGCCACCTCCGGGACAGGGGATACCGAGCAGTACTTC
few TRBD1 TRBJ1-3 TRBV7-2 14 CASSQQGAGNTIYF TGTGCCAGCAGCCAACAGGGGGCTGGAAACACCATATATTTT
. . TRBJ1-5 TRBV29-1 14 CSVYVGEGNQPQHF TGCAGCGTTTATGTGGGAGAAGGTAATCAGCCCCAGCATTTT
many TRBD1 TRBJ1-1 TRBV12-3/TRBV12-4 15 CASRPPPGQGPEAFF TGTGCCAGCAGACCTCCCCCGGGACAGGGTCCTGAAGCTTTCTTT
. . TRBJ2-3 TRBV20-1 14 CSARRHPSTDTQYF TGCAGTGCTAGAAGACACCCTAGCACAGATACGCAGTATTTT
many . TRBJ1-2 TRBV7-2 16 CASSRSGRGAFYGYTF TGTGCCAGCAGCCGTTCGGGACGGGGGGCCTTCTATGGCTACACCTTC
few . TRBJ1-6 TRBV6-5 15 CASSYSGQTYSPLHF TGTGCCAGCAGTTACTCAGGACAAACCTATTCACCCCTCCACTTT
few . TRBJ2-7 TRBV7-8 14 CASSLGTAQGGQYF TGTGCCAGCAGCTTAGGGACGGCTCAGGGGGGGCAGTACTTC
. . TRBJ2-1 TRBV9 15 CASSVVPSTIDEQFF TGTGCCAGCAGCGTAGTCCCGAGCACCATCGATGAGCAGTTCTTC
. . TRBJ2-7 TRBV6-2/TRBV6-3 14 CASSPGLLTYEQYF TGTGCCAGCAGCCCTGGACTTTTAACTTACGAGCAGTACTTC
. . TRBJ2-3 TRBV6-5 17 CASSYSVIPSSTDTQYF TGTGCCAGCAGTTACTCGGTTATACCATCTAGCACAGATACGCAGTATTTT
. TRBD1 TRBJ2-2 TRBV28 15 CASSFRTGGPGELFF TGTGCCAGCAGTTTCCGGACAGGGGGGCCCGGGGAGCTGTTTTTT
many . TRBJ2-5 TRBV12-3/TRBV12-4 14 CASSLSGVTKTQYF TGTGCCAGCAGTTTATCGGGGGTAACGAAGACCCAGTACTTC
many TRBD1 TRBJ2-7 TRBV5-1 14 CASSLVGTAYEQYF TGCGCCAGCAGCTTGGTGGGGACAGCCTACGAGCAGTACTTC
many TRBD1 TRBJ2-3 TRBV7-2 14 CASSPGQVKHTQYF TGTGCCAGCTCTCCGGGACAGGTTAAACATACGCAGTATTTT
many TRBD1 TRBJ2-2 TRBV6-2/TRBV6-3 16 CASSSRGPLGGGELFF TGTGCCAGCAGTTCCAGGGGGCCCCTTGGTGGCGGGGAGCTGTTTTTT
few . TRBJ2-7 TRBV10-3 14 CAISDRGKGYEQYF TGTGCCATCAGTGACAGGGGAAAGGGCTACGAGCAGTACTTC
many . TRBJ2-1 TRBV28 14 CASSSGGGLNEQFF TGTGCCAGCAGCTCGGGGGGCGGGTTGAATGAGCAGTTCTTC
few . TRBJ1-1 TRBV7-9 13 CASSLWGHTEAFF TGTGCCAGCAGCTTATGGGGGCATACTGAAGCTTTCTTT
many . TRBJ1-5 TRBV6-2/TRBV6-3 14 CASSYLDKGPPQHF TGTGCCAGCAGTTACTTGGACAAGGGGCCTCCCCAGCATTTT
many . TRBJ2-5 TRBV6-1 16 CASSRTGTPSQETQYF TGTGCCAGCAGCCGAACCGGGACACCCTCCCAAGAGACCCAGTACTTC
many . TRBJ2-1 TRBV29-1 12 CSVGRSYNEQFF TGCAGCGTTGGGAGATCCTACAATGAGCAGTTCTTC
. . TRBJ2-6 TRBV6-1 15 CASMGWHSGANVLTF TGTGCCAGCATGGGATGGCATTCTGGGGCCAACGTCCTGACTTTC
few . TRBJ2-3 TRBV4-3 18 CASSQDGGSRGATDTQYF TGCGCCAGCAGCCAAGATGGGGGTAGCAGAGGAGCCACAGATACGCAGTATTTT
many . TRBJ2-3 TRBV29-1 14 CSVVGGQTTDTQYF TGCAGCGTTGTGGGAGGACAGACCACAGATACGCAGTATTTT
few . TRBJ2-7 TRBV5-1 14 CASSVGQTDYEQYF TGCGCCAGCAGCGTAGGACAGACTGACTACGAGCAGTACTTC
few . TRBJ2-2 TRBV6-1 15 CASSRDSGGAGELFF TGTGCCAGCAGCCGGGACAGCGGCGGGGCCGGGGAGCTGTTTTTT
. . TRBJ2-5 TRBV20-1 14 CSASSGTPQETQYF TGCAGTGCCTCCTCCGGGACCCCACAAGAGACCCAGTACTTC
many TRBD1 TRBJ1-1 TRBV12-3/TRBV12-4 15 CASRARDRVHTEAFF TGTGCCAGCAGGGCCCGGGACAGGGTACACACTGAAGCTTTCTTT
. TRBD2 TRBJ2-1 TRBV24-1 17 CATTRGILAGVYNEQFF TGTGCCACCACCCGAGGGATCCTAGCGGGAGTGTACAATGAGCAGTTCTTC
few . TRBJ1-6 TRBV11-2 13 CASILGAVSPLHF TGTGCCAGCATCTTAGGGGCAGTTTCACCCCTCCACTTT
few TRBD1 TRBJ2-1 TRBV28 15 CASSSFGQGEDEQFF TGTGCCAGCAGCTCTTTTGGACAGGGCGAAGATGAGCAGTTCTTC
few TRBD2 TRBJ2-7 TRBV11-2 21 CASSSGPQGAGTSGRTDEQYF TGTGCCAGCAGCTCAGGACCACAGGGGGCCGGGACTAGCGGGAGAACGGACGAGCAGTACTTC
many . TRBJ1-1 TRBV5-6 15 CASSFLRATNTEAFF TGTGCCAGCAGCTTCCTAAGGGCAACCAACACTGAAGCTTTCTTT
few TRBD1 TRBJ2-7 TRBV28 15 CASSPLGQGASEQYF TGTGCCAGCAGTCCTCTGGGACAGGGGGCGAGCGAGCAGTACTTC
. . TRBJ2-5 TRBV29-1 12 CSVELGGETQYF TGCAGCGTTGAATTGGGCGGAGAGACCCAGTACTTC
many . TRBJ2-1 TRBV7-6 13 CASSLSLNNEQFF TGTGCCAGCAGCCTATCTTTAAACAATGAGCAGTTCTTC